The 19 T cell receptor beta chains below come from one sample, sequenced in a study of blood T cell repertoires in COVID-19. The repertoire was sequenced with immunoSEQ multiplex PCR; TCRdb's copy has only in-frame clones and lacks some. The table lists over 200,000 clones, 70% to 90% of them singletons. Sample: peripheral blood. Receptors were obtained from a woman under 30 who had recovered from COVID-19.

The CDR3 DNA follows: TGTGCCAGCAGCTCCTTCCCCCTAGGAGGGGAAGGGGAAAAACTGTTTTTT. Its translation: CASSSFPLGGEGEKLFF. This chain connects TRBV11-2 to TRBJ1-4; perhaps TRBD1 as D (5 bases). Germline CDR1 is SGHAT and CDR2 is FQNNGV. The CDR3 covers 17 residues. The V gene lost 4 bases and the J gene lost 8 bases, with 23 bases spanning the gap.

This chain uses TRBV19 with TRBJ2-2; D call uncertain. CDR1 and CDR2 from the germline V gene are LNHDA and SQIVND (reference sequence). Trimming took off 5 bases at V and 5 bases at J, with 21 bases between the two ends. The CDR3 totals 17 residues. CDR3 DNA sequence: TGTGCCAGTAGTCCCTGGCTCTCTCGAATACAGACCGGGGAGCTGTTTTTT. Translated, it gives CASSPWLSRIQTGELFF.

The gene calls are TRBV5-1 and TRBJ2-1, with 11 nucleotides matching TRBD2. The germline V gene has CDR1 SGHRS and CDR2 YFSETQ. This CDR3 contains 16 residues. V shed 5 bases and J 6 bases; nucleotides not matched to a gene: 10. The CDR3 region is CASSYVAGGPSNEQFF. DNA of the CDR3: TGCGCCAGCAGTTATGTAGCGGGAGGGCCCTCCAATGAGCAGTTCTTC. The full variable domain, rest sourced from reference TRBV5-1 and TRBJ2-1, is KAGVTQTPRYLIKTRGQQVTLSCSPISGHRSVSWYQQTPGQGLQFLFEYFSETQRNKGNFPGRFSGRQFSNSRSEMNVSTLELGDSALYLCASSYVAGGPSNEQFFGPGTRLTVL.

The chain joins TRBV4-2 to TRBJ2-3; 9 bases align to TRBD2. V lost 0 bases to trimming and J lost 1 base; unmatched junction nucleotides: 5. The length of the CDR3 is 17 residues. CDR1 and CDR2 (germline): LGHNA, YNFKEQ. The CDR3 sequence: CASSQEGGGRGTDTQYF. The CDR3, as DNA: TGTGCCAGCAGCCAAGAGGGAGGCGGGAGGGGCACAGATACGCAGTATTTT.

CDR3 sequence reads: CAISDPTESSYNEQFF. The CDR3 DNA sequence: TGTGCCATCAGTGACCCGACGGAGAGCTCCTACAATGAGCAGTTCTTC. The chain combines TRBV10-3 with TRBJ2-1; D is ambiguous. CDR3 length: 16 residues. Germline lookup yields CDR1 ENHRY and CDR2 SYGVKD. With 3 bases removed from V and 0 bases from J, the gap between germline ends came to 12 bases.

V gene TRBV9 combines with J gene TRBJ2-7; TRBD2 matches 8 bases. This CDR3 comprises 14 residues. V lost 0 bases, J lost 7 bases, and 6 bases stayed unmatched. Germline loops: CDR1 SGDLS, CDR2 YYNGEE. CDR3 nucleotides: TGTGCCAGCAGCGTAGGAGCGGGAGTGATTGAGCAGTACTTC. Translated, it gives CASSVGAGVIEQYF.

The genes are TRBV12-3 or TRBV12-4 and TRBJ1-2; D call uncertain. V lost 3 bases to trimming and J lost 0 bases, with 5 bases between them. The CDR3 is made up of 13 amino acids. The CDR3 bases are TGTGCCAGCAGTTTTGGAGCTAACTATGGCTACACCTTC. Its protein is CASSFGANYGYTF.

The rearrangement joins TRBV30 to TRBJ1-5; D perhaps matches TRBD1 (5 bases). The germline gives CDR1 GTSNPN, CDR2 SVGIG (reference sequence). V was trimmed by 2 bases and J by 1 base, leaving 9 bases between them. The CDR3 is 14 amino acids. The CDR3 here is CAWSPGLSNQPQHF. The CDR3 coding sequence is TGTGCCTGGAGTCCGGGACTCAGCAATCAGCCCCAGCATTTT. Combining the CDR3 with reference TRBV30 and TRBJ1-5 gives the whole variable domain SQTIHQWPATLVQPVGSPLSLECTVEGTSNPNLYWYRQAAGRGLQLLFYSVGIGQISSEVPQNLSASRPQDRQFILSSKKLLLSDSGFYLCAWSPGLSNQPQHFGDGTRLSIL.

The chain combines TRBV6-5 with TRBJ2-7; 13 nucleotides agree with TRBD2. The J segment lost 3 bases and the V segment lost 7 bases, leaving 3 bases of the junction unmatched. CDR1 and CDR2 from the germline V gene are MNHEY and SVGAGI. The CDR3 runs 14 residues. The CDR3 reads CASTTSGRDYEQYF. CDR3 bases: TGTGCCAGCACTACTAGCGGGAGGGACTACGAGCAGTACTTC.

The V and J genes are TRBV10-3 and TRBJ2-1; TRBD2 agrees at 15 bases. CDR1 ENHRY and CDR2 SYGVKD come from the germline V gene. This CDR3 is 15 amino acids long. V shed 6 bases and J 9 bases; nucleotides not matched to a gene: 6. The CDR3 DNA sequence: TGTGCCATCAGGGGGACTAGCGGGAGGATGGGTGAGCAGTTCTTC. This gives the protein CAIRGTSGRMGEQFF.

Comment on this clone: This CDR3 is also generated by other DNA sequences in the sample. The chain carries TRBV30 and TRBJ2-1; D is ambiguous. Between the trimmed V and J ends, which lost 0 bases and 5 bases, there was a span of 5 bases. Germline V gene data show CDR1 as GTSNPN and CDR2 as SVGIG (reference sequence). CDR3 size: 12 residues. The CDR3 is CAWSVGDNEQFF. The DNA of the CDR3 is TGTGCCTGGAGTGTTGGAGACAATGAGCAGTTCTTC.

This rearrangement joins TRBV30 to TRBJ1-1, with a possible D match to TRBD1 (6 bases). CDR1 GTSNPN and CDR2 SVGIG come from the germline V gene (reference sequence). Trimming left V 5 bases short and J 3 bases short, with 16 bases between. This CDR3 region has 14 residues. CDR3 in amino acids: CAWGGRAPDTEAFF. In nucleotides, the CDR3 is TGTGCCTGGGGGGGCAGGGCGCCGGACACTGAAGCTTTCTTT.

This chain connects TRBV14 to TRBJ2-3, with D tentatively TRBD2 (6 bases). CDR1 SGHDN and CDR2 FVKESK come from the germline V gene. CDR3 size: 12 residues. V was clipped by 4 bases and J by 10 bases, with 12 bases between them. The CDR3 sequence is CASSRASVPQYF. CDR3 nucleotides: TGTGCCAGCAGCCGGGCTAGCGTCCCGCAGTATTTT.

This clone was seen only a few times. The chain joins TRBV5-1 to TRBJ1-6; 7 bases align to TRBD1. This CDR3 has 16 residues. CDR1 SGHRS and CDR2 YFSETQ come from the germline V gene. V dropped 2 bases and J dropped 7; count of bases not matched to a gene: 9. CDR3 amino acids: CASSFWQGGWNSPLHF. The CDR3 DNA is TGCGCCAGCAGCTTTTGGCAGGGGGGATGGAATTCACCCCTCCACTTT. Variable domain in full (rest from reference TRBV5-1 and TRBJ1-6): KAGVTQTPRYLIKTRGQQVTLSCSPISGHRSVSWYQQTPGQGLQFLFEYFSETQRNKGNFPGRFSGRQFSNSRSEMNVSTLELGDSALYLCASSFWQGGWNSPLHFGNGTRLTVT.

The count of this clone is one. The CDR3 DNA reads as TGCGCCAGCAGCCTCACCCCGGAGGAAAAACTGTTTTTT. Its translation is CASSLTPEEKLFF. The chain combines TRBV4-1 with TRBJ1-4, with D unclear. The CDR3 totals 13 residues. Germline lookup yields CDR1 MGHRA and CDR2 YSYEKL. V was pared by 4 bases and J by 8 bases, with 11 bases between.

The chain joins TRBV18 to TRBJ1-2, with a weak D call TRBD1 (6 bases). Trimming pared 3 bases from V and 6 bases from J, leaving 11 bases between. The CDR3 length is 13 residues. Germline V gene data show CDR1 as KGHSH and CDR2 as LQKENI. The CDR3 DNA reads as TGTGCCAGCTCACCCCAGCAGGGGAATGGCTACACCTTC. It translates to CASSPQQGNGYTF.

The genes are TRBV12-3 or TRBV12-4 and TRBJ1-6; no definite D call. The CDR3 extends over 13 amino acids. V lost 5 bases and J lost 5, with 7 bases in between. This chain's CDR3 is CASSPTDNSPLHF. CDR3 nucleotide sequence: TGTGCCAGCAGTCCCACAGATAATTCACCCCTCCACTTT.

The chain couples TRBV18 to TRBJ2-2, with 7 bases fitting TRBD1. V lost 2 bases and J lost 6; bases outside the gene matches: 6. The CDR3 totals 15 residues. Germline values: CDR1 KGHSH, CDR2 LQKENI. In DNA form, the CDR3 reads TGTGCCAGCTCACCAGACAGGGTTGAAGCCGGGGAGCTGTTTTTT. Translating it yields CASSPDRVEAGELFF.

V gene TRBV4-3 combines with J gene TRBJ2-1, with a weak D call TRBD1 (5 bases). Germline CDR1 is LGHNA and CDR2 is YSLEER. V was cut by 2 bases and J by 5 bases, with 16 bases left in between. The CDR3 extends over 16 amino acids. Here the CDR3 DNA reads TGCGCCAGCAGCCAACCTAGGGGTTTTGGTGACAATGAGCAGTTCTTC. Its protein product is CASSQPRGFGDNEQFF.